This entry features one TCR beta chain sequence. J gave up 0 bases and V 8 bases, and 5 bases lay outside the gene matches. The CDR3 totals 15 residues. The germline V gene has CDR1 MDHEN and CDR2 SYDVKM. Assay: immunoSEQ multiplex PCR; the TCRdb copy retains only in-frame clones and omits some. This sample has about 420,000 clones; about 90% occur once, and the top ten carry 0.8% to 0.85%. The sample belongs to a study of blood T cell repertoires in COVID-19. Study overall: Both acute and convalescent COVID-19 samples were obtained from the United States, Italy and Spain.

The receptor was isolated from a man aged 18 to 29 with COVID-19, enrolled during active disease. The chain links TRBV28 to TRBJ2-1; 9 nucleotides line up with TRBD2. Sequencing was done on a sample of peripheral blood. CDR3 region: CASLLSGSSYNEQFF. CDR3 nucleotide sequence: TGTGCCAGCCTTCTTAGCGGGAGCTCCTACAATGAGCAGTTCTTC.